A single sample gave rise to the 9 T cell receptor beta chains below, sequenced in a study of radiotherapy plus CTLA-4 blockade in lung cancer. Some clones are missing from TCRdb's copy, which holds only in-frame ones; the method was immunoSEQ multiplex PCR. The data hold about 62,000 clones, with approximately 76% observed a single time. Sequenced here: peripheral blood, sampled from a patient treated with radiotherapy plus ipilimumab. The source of these receptors is a human donor with non-small cell lung cancer who had a complete response to radiotherapy plus ipilimumab.

This rearrangement joins TRBV18 to TRBJ2-4; TRBD1 agrees at 8 bases. Germline CDR1 KGHSH, CDR2 LQKENI. V trimming: 4 bases; J trimming: 1 base; junction bases outside the gene matches: 6. CDR3 size: 16 residues. The CDR3 loop is CASSLATGGAKNIQYF. CDR3 nucleotides: TGTGCCAGCTCACTTGCTACAGGGGGGGCCAAAAACATTCAGTACTTC.

This chain joins TRBV2 and TRBJ1-1; TRBD1 aligns across 10 bases. The CDR3 contains 15 residues. CDR1 and CDR2 from the germline V gene are SNHLY and FYNNEI. V lost 8 bases to trimming and J lost 3 bases; unmatched junction nucleotides: 9. The CDR3 is CASRDRGGGDTEAFF. CDR3 DNA sequence: TGTGCCAGCCGGGACAGGGGAGGTGGGGACACTGAAGCTTTCTTT. Looking up the rest from reference TRBV2 and TRBJ1-1 gives the full variable domain: EPEVTQTPSHQVTQMGQEVILRCVPISNHLYFYWYRQILGQKVEFLVSFYNNEISEKSEIFDDQFSVERPDGSNFTLKIRSTKLEDSAMYFCASRDRGGGDTEAFFGQGTRLTVV.

The V gene is TRBV2, the J gene TRBJ2-7; D possibly corresponds to TRBD2 (5 bases). Germline CDR1 is SNHLY and CDR2 is FYNNEI. The CDR3 is 14 residues long. Trimming cost V 3 bases and J 2 bases, with 11 bases left between them. The DNA for the CDR3 is TGTGCCAGCAGTGATGGAGACGGGACCTACGAGCAGTACTTC. Its protein product is CASSDGDGTYEQYF.

The rearrangement uses TRBV19 and TRBJ1-2, with D hard to call. Germline assignment: CDR1 LNHDA and CDR2 SQIVND (reference sequence). The CDR3 is 14 residues long. Trimming shortened V by 7 bases and J by 1 base, and 13 bases separated the two germline ends. In DNA form, the CDR3 reads TGTGCCAGTACCTCGGGCGGACTTAACTATGGCTACACCTTC. Protein product: CASTSGGLNYGYTF.

This chain joins TRBV18 and TRBJ1-1; tentative D call: TRBD1 (6 bases). This CDR3 is 15 amino acids long. Per the germline V gene, CDR1 is KGHSH and CDR2 is LQKENI. Trimming pared 2 bases from V and 3 bases from J, leaving 13 bases between. The CDR3 DNA sequence: TGTGCCAGCTCACCATCCGGGGGGGCCGACACTGAAGCTTTCTTT. It codes for CASSPSGGADTEAFF.

Only one count was recorded for this clone. The J gene is TRBJ2-7, the V gene TRBV6-1; 7 bases match TRBD1. The V gene end was trimmed by 6 bases and the J gene end by 2 bases; junction bases not matched to a gene: 4. The CDR3 length is 13 residues. Germline CDR1 reads MNHNS; CDR2 reads SASEGT. The CDR3 region is CASRQGSTYEQYF. The CDR3, as DNA: TGTGCCAGCAGACAGGGGAGCACCTACGAGCAGTACTTC.

The chain recombines TRBV6-5 with TRBJ2-7; 10 nucleotides agree with TRBD2. The CDR3 is made up of 14 amino acids. Unmatched junction bases numbered 6, after V lost 5 bases and J lost 5 bases. Germline V gives CDR1 MNHEY, CDR2 SVGAGI. CDR3 DNA sequence: TGTGCCAGCAGTGAAAGCGGGAGGGGGAACGAGCAGTACTTC. It yields the protein CASSESGRGNEQYF.

This rearrangement joins TRBV11-2 to TRBJ2-1; possibly TRBD2 for D (6 bases). Germline V gives CDR1 SGHAT, CDR2 FQNNGV. CDR3 length: 14 residues. Deletions cut 1 base from V and 8 bases from J, with 12 bases between. The CDR3 reads CASSLVGAGYEQFF. CDR3 sequence (DNA): TGTGCCAGCAGCTTAGTAGGTGCGGGATATGAGCAGTTCTTC. Full variable domain (missing parts from reference TRBV11-2 and TRBJ2-1): EAGVAQSPRYKIIEKRQSVAFWCNPISGHATLYWYQQILGQGPKLLIQFQNNGVVDDSQLPKDRFSAERLKGVDSTLKIQPAKLEDSAVYLCASSLVGAGYEQFFGPGTRLTVL.

As for this clone: Other DNA sequences of this sample code for an identical CDR3. The CDR3 region is CASSSQETQYF. CDR3 DNA: TGTGCCAGCAGTTCGCAAGAGACCCAGTACTTC. This sequence joins TRBV27 and TRBJ2-5; unclear D gene. V lost 4 bases and J lost 2, with 2 bases in between. Germline lookup yields CDR1 MNHEY and CDR2 SMNVEV (reference sequence). This CDR3 has 11 amino acids.